The clone carrying this T cell receptor beta chain was observed many times. Its antigen is not identified. CDR1 is MDHEN and CDR2 is SYDVKM in the germline V gene. The V segment lost 2 bases and the J segment 1 base; nucleotides outside the gene matches: 4. This CDR3 is 16 amino acids long. Amplification of TCR beta CDR3 regions was performed using RNA transcripts as template. First-round RT-PCR targeting the TCR CDR3 was performed with the HTBI primer set. From the multiplex PCR reads, TCRdb called clonotypes with MiXCR, one entry per CDR3 protein. The data contain a few hundred thousand distinct CDR3 sequences, 14% to 15% of them seen just once; the ten biggest clones take up about 30%. The record originates from a study of T cells in Graves' hyperthyroidism and ophthalmopathy. Overall study findings and caveats: Ophthalmopathy was predicted by the model a median of approximately 6 months ahead of onset.

The study based diagnoses on clinical symptoms, serum thyroxine and TRAb, thyroid ultrasound and orbital computed tomography. Sequencing was done on a sample of blood. The receptor comes from a woman aged 25 to 39 with Graves' hyperthyroidism. This chain joins TRBV28 and TRBJ1-3; 8 bases align to TRBD1. The CDR3 sequence is CASSLIRTGSGNTIYF. The CDR3 DNA sequence: TGTGCCAGCAGTTTAATCCGGACAGGGTCTGGAAACACCATATATTTT. The full variable domain, its missing parts supplied by reference TRBV28 and TRBJ1-3, is DVKVTQSSRYLVKRTGEKVFLECVQDMDHENMFWYRQDPGLGLRLIYFSYDVKMKEKGDIPEGYSVSREKKERFSLILESASTNQTSMYLCASSLIRTGSGNTIYFGEGSWLTVV.